A single T cell receptor (beta chain) is shown here with its context. The data were obtained in a study of human T cells and chemical hapten exposure. Time point given: patch test 2, 6 weeks after DPC sensitization. Treatment defined: therapeutic diphenylcyclopropenone sensitization with weekly scalp DPC. The CDR3 runs 13 residues. From germline, CDR1 is WNHNN and CDR2 SYGVQD (reference sequence). The junction had 2 bases not matched to a gene; V was cut back by 3 bases and J by 6 bases. TCRdb reprocessed the RACE reads with MiXCR, giving one entry per CDR3 protein. The data show more than 110,000 distinct CDR3 sequences, with roughly 12% seen just once and less than 1.5% held by the top ten.

Sequenced here: whole blood, sampled in connection with sensitization to the hapten diphenylcyclopropenone (DPC). This TCR came from a woman aged 45-65 years with alopecia areata. Some clones in this sample may be carry-over from other donors' samples. The chain is built from TRBV10-1 and TRBJ1-5, with TRBD1 matching 7 bases. CDR3 DNA sequence: TGCGCCAGCAGTGACAGGGGGACTCAGCCCCAGCATTTT. Amino acid sequence: CASSDRGTQPQHF.